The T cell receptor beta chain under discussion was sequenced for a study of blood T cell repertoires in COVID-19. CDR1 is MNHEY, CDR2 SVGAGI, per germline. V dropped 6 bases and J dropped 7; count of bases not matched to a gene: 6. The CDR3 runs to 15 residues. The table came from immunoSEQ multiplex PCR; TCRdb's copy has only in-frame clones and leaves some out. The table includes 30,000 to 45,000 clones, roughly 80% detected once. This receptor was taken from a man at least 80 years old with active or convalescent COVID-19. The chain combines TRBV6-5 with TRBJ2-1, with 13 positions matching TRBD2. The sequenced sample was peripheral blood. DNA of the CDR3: TGTGCCAGCAGACAGGGACTAGCGGGGCGGAATGAGCAGTTCTTC. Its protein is CASRQGLAGRNEQFF.